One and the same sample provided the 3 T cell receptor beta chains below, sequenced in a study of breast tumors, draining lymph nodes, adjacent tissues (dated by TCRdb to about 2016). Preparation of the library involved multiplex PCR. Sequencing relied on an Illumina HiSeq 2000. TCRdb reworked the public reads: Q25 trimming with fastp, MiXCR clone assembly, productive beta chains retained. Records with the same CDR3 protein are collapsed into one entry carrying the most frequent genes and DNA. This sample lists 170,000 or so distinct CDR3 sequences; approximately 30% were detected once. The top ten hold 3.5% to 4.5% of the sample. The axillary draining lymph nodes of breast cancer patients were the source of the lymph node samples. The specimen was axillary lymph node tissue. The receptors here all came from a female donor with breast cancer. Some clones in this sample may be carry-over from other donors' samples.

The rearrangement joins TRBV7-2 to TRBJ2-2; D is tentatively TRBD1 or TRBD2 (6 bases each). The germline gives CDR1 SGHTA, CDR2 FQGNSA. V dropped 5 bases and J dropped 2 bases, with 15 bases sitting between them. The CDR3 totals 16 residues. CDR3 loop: CASSPGAHGNTGELFF. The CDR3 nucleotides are TGTGCCAGCAGCCCGGGGGCGCATGGAAACACCGGGGAGCTGTTTTTT.

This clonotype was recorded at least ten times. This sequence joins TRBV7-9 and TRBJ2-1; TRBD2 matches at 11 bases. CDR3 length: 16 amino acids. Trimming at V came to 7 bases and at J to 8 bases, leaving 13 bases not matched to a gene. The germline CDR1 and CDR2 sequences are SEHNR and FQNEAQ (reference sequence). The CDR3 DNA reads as TGTGCCAGCATGGGTTGGAGTAGCGGGGGGGCCTATGAGCAGTTCTTC. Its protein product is CASMGWSSGGAYEQFF.

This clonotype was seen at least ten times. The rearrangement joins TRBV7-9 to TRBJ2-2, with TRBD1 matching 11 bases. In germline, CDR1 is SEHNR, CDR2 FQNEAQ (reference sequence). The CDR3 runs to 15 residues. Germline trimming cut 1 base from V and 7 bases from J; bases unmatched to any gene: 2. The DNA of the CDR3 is TGTGCCAGCAGCTTAGGGACAGGGGGCGGCGGGGAGCTGTTTTTT. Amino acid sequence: CASSLGTGGGGELFF.